These T cell receptor beta chains were read from a single sample in a study of blood T cell repertoires in COVID-19. Using immunoSEQ multiplex PCR, the repertoire was profiled, and TCRdb retains in-frame clones only, with some absent. This sample has 150,000 to 200,000 clones, with around 82% found just once. Sequencing used PBMCs or T cells enriched from blood (not recorded which). Every receptor here comes from a woman aged 60-75 years with acute COVID-19. Each CDR3 is given with its conserved first and last residue. A D gene is named only where the DNA matches it firmly. Some rows have no size entry. The others give once, few or many, or a class for an expanded clone.

V gene	J gene	clone size	D gene	CDR3 protein	CDR3 DNA
TRBV3-1/TRBV3-2	TRBJ2-2	many	TRBD2	CASRRLAGAQGGELFF	TGTGCCAGCAGGCGACTAGCGGGAGCACAGGGCGGGGAGCTGTTTTTT
TRBV6-2/TRBV6-3	TRBJ1-3	-	-	CASSLSRDIHSGNTIYF	TGTGCCAGCAGTTTAAGCCGGGACATCCACTCTGGAAACACCATATATTTT
TRBV28	TRBJ1-4	few	-	CASSLRDGKLFF	TGTGCCAGCAGTTTGAGGGATGGAAAACTGTTTTTT
TRBV9	TRBJ2-7	-	TRBD1	CASSVGQGAYEQYF	TGTGCCAGCAGCGTAGGACAGGGGGCATACGAGCAGTACTTC
TRBV5-8	TRBJ1-6	few	-	CASSLGGRSNSPLHF	TGTGCCAGCAGCTTGGGAGGGAGGAGCAATTCACCCCTCCACTTT
TRBV19	TRBJ1-1	-	TRBD1	CASSKPDRGLTEAFF	TGTGCCAGTAGTAAACCCGACAGGGGGCTCACTGAAGCTTTCTTT
TRBV4-3	TRBJ1-5	-	-	CASSQEAQSRGSNQPQHF	TGCGCCAGCAGCCAAGAGGCCCAGTCACGAGGGAGCAATCAGCCCCAGCATTTT
TRBV6-2/TRBV6-3	TRBJ1-5	-	-	CASSYATSSNQPQHF	TGTGCCAGCAGTTACGCAACTAGTAGCAATCAGCCCCAGCATTTT
TRBV18	TRBJ1-2	-	TRBD1	CASSPPGTGANYGYTF	TGTGCCAGCTCACCACCTGGGACAGGAGCTAACTATGGCTACACCTTC
TRBV7-9	TRBJ2-5	-	TRBD2	CASRLAGGARETQYF	TGTGCCAGCAGGCTAGCCGGGGGGGCCAGAGAGACCCAGTACTTC
TRBV29-1	TRBJ2-1	-	TRBD1	CSAVDGTGSYNEQFF	TGCAGCGCCGTGGATGGGACAGGGTCCTACAATGAGCAGTTCTTC
TRBV21-1	TRBJ1-2	many	-	CASSTGILYGYTF	TGTGCCAGCAGCACCGGGATTCTCTATGGCTACACCTTC
TRBV14	TRBJ1-1	-	-	CASSQGQAGAFF	TGTGCCAGCAGCCAAGGTCAAGCGGGGGCTTTCTTT
TRBV7-9	TRBJ1-1	-	-	CASSHTPQVENTEAFF	TGTGCCAGCAGCCATACCCCGCAGGTTGAGAACACTGAAGCTTTCTTT
TRBV10-1	TRBJ1-1	-	-	CASSDDLGAGNTEAFF	TGCGCCAGCAGTGATGATCTGGGTGCGGGGAACACTGAAGCTTTCTTT
TRBV12-3/TRBV12-4	TRBJ1-1	few	-	CASGSKGITEAFF	TGTGCCAGCGGTTCGAAGGGGATCACTGAAGCTTTCTTT
TRBV19	TRBJ2-5	-	TRBD2	CASSIGLAGGGETQYF	TGTGCCAGTAGTATCGGTTTGGCGGGGGGAGGGGAGACCCAGTACTTC
TRBV11-2	TRBJ2-3	-	TRBD1	CASSVTGPNTQYF	TGTGCCAGCAGTGTGACAGGGCCAAATACGCAGTATTTT
TRBV27	TRBJ1-2	-	TRBD1	CASSSYRGESYGYTF	TGTGCCAGCAGTTCCTACAGGGGGGAAAGCTATGGCTACACCTTC
TRBV10-2	TRBJ2-6	-	-	CASRVPQGGAGANVLTF	TGCGCCAGCAGGGTGCCCCAAGGAGGGGCTGGGGCCAACGTCCTGACTTTC
TRBV18	TRBJ1-5	-	-	CASSLGRAGYQPQHF	TGTGCCAGCTCTCTGGGCAGGGCCGGGTATCAGCCCCAGCATTTT
TRBV30	TRBJ1-5	-	TRBD1	CAWSAQGRQPQHF	TGTGCCTGGAGTGCACAGGGGAGGCAGCCCCAGCATTTT
TRBV5-5	TRBJ2-7	-	TRBD2	CASSMTSGLSSYEQYF	TGTGCCAGCAGCATGACTAGCGGTCTAAGCTCCTACGAGCAGTACTTC
TRBV6-5	TRBJ1-1	few	-	CASLPGGSNTEAFF	TGTGCCAGCCTCCCGGGGGGATCGAACACTGAAGCTTTCTTT
TRBV7-2	TRBJ1-3	-	TRBD1	CASSYLGTGKTGNTIYF	TGTGCCAGCAGCTACCTGGGGACAGGGAAAACTGGAAACACCATATATTTT
TRBV12-5	TRBJ2-1	-	-	CASGLAPRNEQFF	TGTGCTAGTGGTTTGGCCCCTAGGAATGAGCAGTTCTTC
TRBV7-6	TRBJ2-1	-	TRBD2	CASSSSGSYNEQFF	TGTGCCAGCAGCTCTAGCGGGAGTTACAATGAGCAGTTCTTC
TRBV4-2	TRBJ2-4	once	TRBD1	CASSQDSVIGGGNIQYF	TGTGCCAGCAGCCAAGATTCCGTTATAGGGGGCGGGAACATTCAGTACTTC
TRBV10-3	TRBJ2-1	-	-	CAISEHPGSSYNEQFF	TGTGCCATCAGTGAGCACCCAGGAAGCTCCTACAATGAGCAGTTCTTC
TRBV11-2	TRBJ1-1	-	-	CASSFLFSDTEAFF	TGTGCCAGCAGCTTCCTGTTTTCGGACACTGAAGCTTTCTTT
TRBV4-1	TRBJ1-2	-	TRBD1	CASNPGQGLYGYTF	TGCGCCAGCAATCCGGGACAGGGGCTCTATGGCTACACCTTC
TRBV27	TRBJ2-7	-	-	CASSLPKGGATYF	TGTGCCAGCAGTTTACCCAAAGGAGGGGCGACGTACTTC
TRBV19	TRBJ2-2	-	TRBD1	CASSISGQGANTGELFF	TGTGCCAGTAGTATTTCCGGACAGGGTGCGAACACCGGGGAGCTGTTTTTT
TRBV7-2	TRBJ2-3	once	TRBD2	CASCPGLAGTDTQYF	TGTGCCAGTTGCCCGGGACTAGCGGGGACAGATACGCAGTATTTT
TRBV30	TRBJ1-1	-	-	CAWSPRNTEAFF	TGTGCCTGGAGTCCTCGTAACACTGAAGCTTTCTTT
TRBV5-4	TRBJ1-2	-	-	CASRPAGGPYGYTF	TGTGCCAGCAGGCCGGCCGGAGGCCCCTATGGCTACACCTTC
TRBV18	TRBJ1-2	-	-	CASSVWGPEGYTF	TGTGCCAGCTCAGTGTGGGGCCCGGAGGGCTACACCTTC
TRBV7-9	TRBJ1-5	-	TRBD1	CASSSTDRGVPGNQPQHF	TGTGCCAGCAGCTCGACCGACAGGGGGGTACCGGGCAATCAGCCCCAGCATTTT
TRBV18	TRBJ1-5	-	TRBD1	CASSRAGTVNQPQHF	TGTGCCAGCTCACGCGCAGGGACAGTCAATCAGCCCCAGCATTTT
TRBV6-5	TRBJ1-5	few	TRBD1	CASRGTGVGLQHF	TGTGCCAGCAGGGGGACAGGTGTGGGACTCCAGCATTTT
TRBV19	TRBJ2-1	-	-	CASSTSLGLTYNEQFF	TGTGCCAGTAGTACCTCCCTCGGACTGACCTACAATGAGCAGTTCTTC
TRBV29-1	TRBJ1-1	-	TRBD1	CSASGTANTEAFF	TGCAGCGCCTCCGGGACAGCGAACACTGAAGCTTTCTTT
TRBV6-5	TRBJ2-1	-	TRBD2	CASSYSSGYNEQFF	TGTGCCAGCAGTTATTCTAGCGGCTACAATGAGCAGTTCTTC
TRBV18	TRBJ1-2	-	-	CASSPEQAVYGYTF	TGTGCCAGCTCACCAGAGCAGGCCGTCTATGGCTACACCTTC
TRBV13	TRBJ2-1	-	-	CASSWSNEQFF	TGTGCCAGCAGCTGGAGCAATGAGCAGTTCTTC
TRBV19	TRBJ2-1	-	-	CASSTLGNEQFF	TGTGCCAGTAGTACCCTCGGCAATGAGCAGTTCTTC
TRBV7-9	TRBJ2-7	few	-	CASNRAAQGEQYF	TGTGCCAGCAATAGAGCCGCCCAGGGCGAGCAGTACTTC
TRBV11-2	TRBJ2-3	-	TRBD1	CASRQGADTQYF	TGTGCCAGCCGACAGGGCGCAGATACGCAGTATTTT
TRBV27	TRBJ1-5	-	-	CASSSFRVNQPQHF	TGTGCCAGCAGTTCCTTCCGAGTCAATCAGCCCCAGCATTTT
TRBV2	TRBJ1-2	-	TRBD1	CASKNLDRANYGYTF	TGTGCCAGCAAAAATCTGGACAGGGCTAACTATGGCTACACCTTC
TRBV4-1	TRBJ1-5	few	-	CASSQYRNNQPQHF	TGCGCCAGCAGCCAGTACAGAAACAATCAGCCCCAGCATTTT
TRBV11-3	TRBJ2-3	once	-	CASSFSRGDTQYF	TGTGCCAGCAGCTTTTCTCGAGGAGATACGCAGTATTTT
TRBV18	TRBJ2-2	-	TRBD1	CASSLGQATGELFF	TGTGCCAGCTCACTTGGACAGGCCACCGGGGAGCTGTTTTTT
TRBV7-9	TRBJ2-3	-	-	CASSPIAYTDTQYF	TGTGCCAGCAGCCCTATAGCCTACACAGATACGCAGTATTTT
TRBV30	TRBJ1-1	few	-	CAWSVSRGTEAFF	TGTGCCTGGAGTGTAAGCAGGGGCACTGAAGCTTTCTTT
TRBV28	TRBJ1-2	-	-	CASGRGSYGYTF	TGTGCCAGTGGCCGGGGGAGCTATGGCTACACCTTC
TRBV6-6	TRBJ2-5	-	TRBD2	CASNRPGLAGGIETQYF	TGTGCCAGCAATCGCCCGGGGCTAGCGGGAGGGATAGAGACCCAGTACTTC
TRBV6-4	TRBJ2-6	-	-	CASNPWRELSSGANVLTF	TGTGCCAGCAACCCTTGGCGGGAACTTAGCTCTGGGGCCAACGTCCTGACTTTC